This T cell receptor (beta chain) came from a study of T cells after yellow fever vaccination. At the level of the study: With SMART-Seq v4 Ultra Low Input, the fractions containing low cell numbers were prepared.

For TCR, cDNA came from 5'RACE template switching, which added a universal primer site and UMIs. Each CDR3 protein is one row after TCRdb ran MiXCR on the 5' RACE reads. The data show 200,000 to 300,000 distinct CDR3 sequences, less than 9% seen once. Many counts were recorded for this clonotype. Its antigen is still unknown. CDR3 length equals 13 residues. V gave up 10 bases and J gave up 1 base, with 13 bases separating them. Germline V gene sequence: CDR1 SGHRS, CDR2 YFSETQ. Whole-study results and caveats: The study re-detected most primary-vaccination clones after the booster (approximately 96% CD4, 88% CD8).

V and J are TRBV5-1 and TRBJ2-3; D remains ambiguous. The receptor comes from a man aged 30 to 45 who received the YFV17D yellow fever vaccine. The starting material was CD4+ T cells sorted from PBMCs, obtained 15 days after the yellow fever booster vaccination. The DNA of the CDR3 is TGCGCCTCCGGGTCAGGAGGCACAGATACGCAGTATTTT. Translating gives CASGSGGTDTQYF.